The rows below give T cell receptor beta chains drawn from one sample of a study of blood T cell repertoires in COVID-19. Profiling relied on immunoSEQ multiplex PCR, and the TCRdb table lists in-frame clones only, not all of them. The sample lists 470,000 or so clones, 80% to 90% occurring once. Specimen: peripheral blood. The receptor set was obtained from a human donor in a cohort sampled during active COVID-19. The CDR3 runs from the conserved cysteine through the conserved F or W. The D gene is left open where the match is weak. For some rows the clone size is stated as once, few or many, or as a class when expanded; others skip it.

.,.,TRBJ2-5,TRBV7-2,CASSLVLSASAPGETQYF,TGTGCCAGCAGCTTAGTTCTTTCCGCTAGCGCCCCTGGGGAGACCCAGTACTTC
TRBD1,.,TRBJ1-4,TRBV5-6,CASSLTRDRGAYEKLFF,TGTGCCAGCAGCTTGACCCGGGACAGGGGGGCCTATGAAAAACTGTTTTTT
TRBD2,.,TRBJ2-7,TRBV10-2,CASSVAGSSYEQYF,TGCGCCAGCAGCGTAGCGGGGAGCTCCTACGAGCAGTACTTC
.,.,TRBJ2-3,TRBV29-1,CSIITSKGADTQYF,TGCAGCATTATTACTAGCAAAGGGGCAGATACGCAGTATTTT
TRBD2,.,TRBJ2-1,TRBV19,CASISSGSSYNEQFF,TGTGCCAGTATCTCTAGCGGGAGCTCCTACAATGAGCAGTTCTTC
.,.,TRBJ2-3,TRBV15,CATSRALRVAGRTDTQYF,TGTGCCACCAGCAGAGCTCTGAGGGTGGCGGGAAGGACAGATACGCAGTATTTT
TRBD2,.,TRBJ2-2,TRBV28,CASSPIPSAGTPGELFF,TGTGCCAGCAGCCCCATACCCTCAGCGGGAACGCCCGGGGAGCTGTTTTTT
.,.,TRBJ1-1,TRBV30,CAWRGGAGEAFF,TGTGCCTGGAGGGGGGGGGCTGGTGAAGCTTTCTTT
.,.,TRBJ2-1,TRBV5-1,CASSLEGGPYNEQFF,TGCGCCAGCAGCCTGGAGGGGGGGCCCTACAATGAGCAGTTCTTC
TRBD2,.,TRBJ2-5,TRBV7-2,CASSLGAGGPGETQYF,TGTGCCAGCAGCTTAGGAGCGGGAGGGCCCGGGGAGACCCAGTACTTC
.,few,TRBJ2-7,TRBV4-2,CASSQGRQLEQYF,TGTGCCAGCAGCCAAGGGAGGCAGCTCGAGCAGTACTTC
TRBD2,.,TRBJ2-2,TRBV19,CASTGRANTGELFF,TGTGCCAGTACCGGGAGGGCGAACACCGGGGAGCTGTTTTTT
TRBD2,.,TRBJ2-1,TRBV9,CASTPRWEGVNEQFF,TGTGCCAGCACCCCTAGGTGGGAGGGTGTGAATGAGCAGTTCTTC
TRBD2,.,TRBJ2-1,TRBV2,CARSLAGVSEQFF,TGTGCCAGAAGTCTAGCGGGAGTCAGTGAGCAGTTCTTC
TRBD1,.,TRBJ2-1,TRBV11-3,CASSLTGGYNEQFF,TGTGCCAGCAGCTTGACAGGGGGCTACAATGAGCAGTTCTTC
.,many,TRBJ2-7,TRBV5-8,CASSFVSVEQYF,TGTGCCAGCAGCTTTGTGAGTGTCGAGCAGTACTTC
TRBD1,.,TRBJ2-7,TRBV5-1,CASSLEGQIYEQYF,TGCGCCAGCAGCTTGGAGGGACAGATCTACGAGCAGTACTTC
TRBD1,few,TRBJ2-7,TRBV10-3,CATTGAYEQYF,TGTGCCACGACAGGGGCCTACGAGCAGTACTTC
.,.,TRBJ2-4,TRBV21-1,CASSKGGMSAGKNIQYF,TGTGCCAGCAGCAAAGGAGGGATGTCTGCTGGTAAAAACATTCAGTACTTC
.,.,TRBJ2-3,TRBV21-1,CARIQGARLPWPDTQYF,TGTGCCAGAATACAGGGGGCCCGGCTACCTTGGCCAGATACGCAGTATTTT
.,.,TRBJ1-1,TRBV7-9,CASGRDGRNTEAFF,TGTGCCAGCGGACGAGACGGGAGGAACACTGAAGCTTTCTTT
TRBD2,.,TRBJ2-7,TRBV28,CASSHPGLAGVPFSYEQYF,TGTGCCAGCAGCCACCCTGGACTAGCGGGAGTGCCATTCTCCTACGAGCAGTACTTC
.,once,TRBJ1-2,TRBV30,CAWSVQVQGGYTF,TGTGCCTGGAGTGTACAGGTCCAGGGTGGCTACACCTTC
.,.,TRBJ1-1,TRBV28,CASSLEPRGNTEAFF,TGTGCCAGCAGTCTGGAACCCAGGGGGAACACTGAAGCTTTCTTT
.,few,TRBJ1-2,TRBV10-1,CASARKKRDGYTF,TGCGCCAGCGCGAGGAAAAAAAGAGATGGCTACACCTTC
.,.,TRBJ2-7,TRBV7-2,CASTITGRSYEQYF,TGTGCCAGCACTATAACAGGGCGCTCCTACGAGCAGTACTTC
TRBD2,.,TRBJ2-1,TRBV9,CASSSPGAGGPWSSYNEQFF,TGTGCCAGCAGCTCCCCTGGTGCGGGAGGCCCGTGGAGCTCCTACAATGAGCAGTTCTTC